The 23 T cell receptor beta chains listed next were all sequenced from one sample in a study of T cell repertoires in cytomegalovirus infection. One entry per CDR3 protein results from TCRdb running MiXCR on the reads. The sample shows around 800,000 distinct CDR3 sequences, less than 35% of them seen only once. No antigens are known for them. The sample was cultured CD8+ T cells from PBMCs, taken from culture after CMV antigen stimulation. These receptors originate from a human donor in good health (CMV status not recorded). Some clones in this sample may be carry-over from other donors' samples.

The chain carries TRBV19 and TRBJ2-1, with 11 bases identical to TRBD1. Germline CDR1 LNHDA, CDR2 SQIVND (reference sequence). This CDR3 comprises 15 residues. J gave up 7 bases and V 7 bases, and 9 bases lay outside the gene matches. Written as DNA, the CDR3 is TGTGCCAGTATTATGGGGGACAGGGGGAGGAATGAGCAGTTCTTC. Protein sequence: CASIMGDRGRNEQFF. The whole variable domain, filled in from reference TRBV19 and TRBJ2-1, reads DGGITQSPKYLFRKEGQNVTLSCEQNLNHDAMYWYRQDPGQGLRLIYYSQIVNDFQKGDIAEGYSVSREKKESFPLTVTSAQKNPTAFYLCASIMGDRGRNEQFFGPGTRLTVL.

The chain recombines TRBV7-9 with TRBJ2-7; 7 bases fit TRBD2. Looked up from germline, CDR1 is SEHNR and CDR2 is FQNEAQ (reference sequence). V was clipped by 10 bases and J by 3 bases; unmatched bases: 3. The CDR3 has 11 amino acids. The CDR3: CAIGEGYEQYV. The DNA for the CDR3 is TGTGCCATCGGGGAGGGCTACGAGCAGTACGTC.

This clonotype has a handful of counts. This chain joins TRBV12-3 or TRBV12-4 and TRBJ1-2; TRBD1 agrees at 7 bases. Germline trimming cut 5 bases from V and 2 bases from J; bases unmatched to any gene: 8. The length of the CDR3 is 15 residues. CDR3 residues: CASSEPGQRNYGYTF. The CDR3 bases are TGTGCCAGCAGTGAACCGGGACAGAGAAACTATGGCTACACCTTC.

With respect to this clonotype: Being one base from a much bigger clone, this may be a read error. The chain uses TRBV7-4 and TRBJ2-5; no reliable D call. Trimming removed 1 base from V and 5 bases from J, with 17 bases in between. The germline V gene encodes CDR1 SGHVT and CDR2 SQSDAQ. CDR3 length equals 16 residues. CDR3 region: CASSLDSYEEVETQYF. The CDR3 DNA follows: TGTGCCAGCAGCTTAGACTCTTATGAGGAAGTGGAGACCCAGTACTTC.

This CDR3 is CASSRPGGPSPDEQYF. The CDR3 region has the DNA TGTGCCAGCAGCCGTCCGGGGGGGCCCTCGCCGGACGAGCAGTACTTC. The chain uses TRBV7-6 and TRBJ2-7; 8 bases agree with TRBD2. V dropped 5 bases and J dropped 5; count of bases not matched to a gene: 14. Germline V gives CDR1 SGHVS, CDR2 FNYEAQ. CDR3 length: 16 amino acids.

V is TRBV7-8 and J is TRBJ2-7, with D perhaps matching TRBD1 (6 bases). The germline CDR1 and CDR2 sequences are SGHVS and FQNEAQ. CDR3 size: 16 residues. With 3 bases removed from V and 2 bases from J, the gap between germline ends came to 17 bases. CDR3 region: CASSFLLGDTPYEQYF. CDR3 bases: TGTGCCAGCAGCTTTTTACTGGGGGACACGCCCTACGAGCAGTACTTC.

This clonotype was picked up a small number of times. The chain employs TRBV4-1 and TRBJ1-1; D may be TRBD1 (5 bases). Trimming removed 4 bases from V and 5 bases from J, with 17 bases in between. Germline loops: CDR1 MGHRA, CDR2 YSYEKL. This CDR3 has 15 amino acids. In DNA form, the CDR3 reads TGCGCCAGCAGCCCAACATCGATGGGGGATACTGAAGCTTTCTTT. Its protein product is CASSPTSMGDTEAFF.

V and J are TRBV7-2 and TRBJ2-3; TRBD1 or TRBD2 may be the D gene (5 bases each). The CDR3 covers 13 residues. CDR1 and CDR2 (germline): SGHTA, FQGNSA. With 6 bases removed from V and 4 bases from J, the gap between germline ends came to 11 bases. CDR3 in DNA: TGTGCCAGCAGTAGGGACGCTCCAGATACGCAGTATTTT. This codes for CASSRDAPDTQYF.

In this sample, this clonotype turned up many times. CDR3 coding DNA: TGTGCCAGCAGCTCAATAGCCGGCTCCTACAATGAGCAGTTCTTC. It is translated as CASSSIAGSYNEQFF. V is TRBV7-6 and J is TRBJ2-1; D gene unclear. The V end lost 4 bases, the J end lost 0 bases, and 10 bases lay between the germline ends. Germline V gives CDR1 SGHVS, CDR2 FNYEAQ. The CDR3 loop spans 15 amino acids.

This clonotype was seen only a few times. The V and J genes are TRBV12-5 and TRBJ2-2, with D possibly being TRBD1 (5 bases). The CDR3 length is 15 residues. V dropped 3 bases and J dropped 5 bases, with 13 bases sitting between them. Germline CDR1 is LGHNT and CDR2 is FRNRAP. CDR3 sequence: CASGFSAGPTGELFF. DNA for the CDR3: TGTGCTAGTGGTTTTTCGGCAGGGCCGACCGGGGAGCTGTTTTTT.

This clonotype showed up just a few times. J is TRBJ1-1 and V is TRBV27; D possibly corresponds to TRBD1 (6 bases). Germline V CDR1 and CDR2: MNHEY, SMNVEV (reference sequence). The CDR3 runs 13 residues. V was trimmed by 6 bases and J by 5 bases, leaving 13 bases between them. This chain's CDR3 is CASRTGGPTEAFF. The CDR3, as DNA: TGTGCCAGCAGGACAGGTGGGCCGACTGAAGCTTTCTTT.

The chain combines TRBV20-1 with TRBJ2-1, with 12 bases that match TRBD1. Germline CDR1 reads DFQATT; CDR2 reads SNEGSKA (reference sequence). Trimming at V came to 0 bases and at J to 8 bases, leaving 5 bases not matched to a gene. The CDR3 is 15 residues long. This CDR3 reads CSAREGQGAMDEQFF. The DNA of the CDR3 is TGCAGTGCTAGAGAGGGACAGGGGGCTATGGATGAGCAGTTCTTC.

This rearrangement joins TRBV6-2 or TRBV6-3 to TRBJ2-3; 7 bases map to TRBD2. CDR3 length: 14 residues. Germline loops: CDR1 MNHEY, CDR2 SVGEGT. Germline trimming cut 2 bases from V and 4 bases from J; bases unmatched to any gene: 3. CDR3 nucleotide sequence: TGTGCCAGCAGTTACACCCGGGAGGCAGATACGCAGTATTTT. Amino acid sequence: CASSYTREADTQYF.

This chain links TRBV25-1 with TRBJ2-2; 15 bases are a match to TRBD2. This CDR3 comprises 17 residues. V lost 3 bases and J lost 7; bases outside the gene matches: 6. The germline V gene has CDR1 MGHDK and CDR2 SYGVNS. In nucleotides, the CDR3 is TGTGCCAGCAGTGACGGACTAGCGGGGGGGCCTGGCGGGGAGCTGTTTTTT. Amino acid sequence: CASSDGLAGGPGGELFF.

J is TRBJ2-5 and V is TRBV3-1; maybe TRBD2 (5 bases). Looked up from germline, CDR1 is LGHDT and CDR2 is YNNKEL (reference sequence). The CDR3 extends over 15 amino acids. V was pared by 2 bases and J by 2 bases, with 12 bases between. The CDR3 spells CASSQPGWVQETQYF. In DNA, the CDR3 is TGTGCCAGCAGCCAACCGGGATGGGTTCAAGAGACCCAGTACTTC.

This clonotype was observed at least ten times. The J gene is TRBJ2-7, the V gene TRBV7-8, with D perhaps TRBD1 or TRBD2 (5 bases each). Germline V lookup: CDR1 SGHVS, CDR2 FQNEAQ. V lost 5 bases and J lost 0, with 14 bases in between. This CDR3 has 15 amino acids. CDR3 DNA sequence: TGTGCCAGCAGCCTGGCGGCAGGGAGCTCCTACGAGCAGTACTTC. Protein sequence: CASSLAAGSSYEQYF.

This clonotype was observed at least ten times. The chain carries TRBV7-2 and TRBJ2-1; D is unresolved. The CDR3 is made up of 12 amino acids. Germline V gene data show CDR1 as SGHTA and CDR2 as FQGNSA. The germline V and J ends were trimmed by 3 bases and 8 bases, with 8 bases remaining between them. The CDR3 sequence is CASSFTVHEQFF. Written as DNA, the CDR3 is TGTGCCAGCAGCTTTACCGTCCATGAGCAGTTCTTC.

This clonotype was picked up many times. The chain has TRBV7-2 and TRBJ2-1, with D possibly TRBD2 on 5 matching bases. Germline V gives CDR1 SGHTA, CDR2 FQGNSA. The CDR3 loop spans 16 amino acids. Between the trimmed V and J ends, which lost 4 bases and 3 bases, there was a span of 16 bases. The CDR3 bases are TGTGCCAGCAGCTGTTTTGATGCTAGCCTCTACAATGAGCAGTTCTTC. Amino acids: CASSCFDASLYNEQFF.

The CDR3 sequence: CASSLGPDDSNQPQHF. DNA of the CDR3: TGTGCCAGCAGTTTAGGGCCAGACGATAGCAATCAGCCCCAGCATTTT. The chain recombines TRBV12-3 or TRBV12-4 with TRBJ1-5; D unresolved. This CDR3 has 16 residues. V was trimmed by 1 base and J by 0 bases, leaving 10 bases between them.

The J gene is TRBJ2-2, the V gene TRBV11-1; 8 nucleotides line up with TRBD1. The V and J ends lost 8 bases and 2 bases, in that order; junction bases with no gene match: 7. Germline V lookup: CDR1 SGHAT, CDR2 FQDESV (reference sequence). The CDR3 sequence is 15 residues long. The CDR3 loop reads CASLGTGKNTGELFF. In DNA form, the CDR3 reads TGTGCCAGCCTTGGGACAGGAAAAAACACCGGGGAGCTGTTTTTT. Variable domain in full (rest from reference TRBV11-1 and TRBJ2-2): EAEVAQSPRYKITEKSQAVAFWCDPISGHATLYWYRQILGQGPELLVQFQDESVVDDSQLPKDRFSAERLKGVDSTLKIQPAELGDSAMYLCASLGTGKNTGELFFGEGSRLTVL.

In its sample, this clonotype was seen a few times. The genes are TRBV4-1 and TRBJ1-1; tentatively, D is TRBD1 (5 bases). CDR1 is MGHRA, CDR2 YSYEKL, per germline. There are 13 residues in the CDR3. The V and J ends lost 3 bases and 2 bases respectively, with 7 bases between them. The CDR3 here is CASSQGDNTEAFF. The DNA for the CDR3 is TGCGCCAGCAGCCAGGGGGACAACACTGAAGCTTTCTTT.

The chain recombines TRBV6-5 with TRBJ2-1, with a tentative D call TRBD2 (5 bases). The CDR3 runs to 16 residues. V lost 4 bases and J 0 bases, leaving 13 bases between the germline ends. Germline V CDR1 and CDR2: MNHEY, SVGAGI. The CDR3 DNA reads TGTGCCAGCAGTTTCCATAGTGGGAGCTCCTACAATGAGCAGTTCTTC. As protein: CASSFHSGSSYNEQFF.

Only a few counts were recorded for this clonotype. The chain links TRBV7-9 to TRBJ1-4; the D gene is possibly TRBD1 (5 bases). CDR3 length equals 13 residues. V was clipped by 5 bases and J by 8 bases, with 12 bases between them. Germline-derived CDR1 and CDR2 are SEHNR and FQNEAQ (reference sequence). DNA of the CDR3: TGTGCCAGCAGCCTCGGGGCAAGAGAAAAACTGTTTTTT. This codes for CASSLGAREKLFF.